This is a list of T cell receptor beta chains from one sample in a study of CD8 T cells in ankylosing spondylitis. TCRdb analysed the 5' RACE reads with MiXCR anew, one entry per CDR3 protein. Found here are roughly 670,000 distinct CDR3 sequences, under 20% of them singletons; the top ten hold around 19%. Sequenced: blood, either unsorted or a sorted T cell fraction (not recorded which). The receptor set was obtained from a male donor with ankylosing spondylitis. Each CDR3 is given with its conserved first and last residue. Clone sizes are given selectively: once, few, many, or a class where the clone is expanded.

size: -; length: 14; V: TRBV7-2; CDR3: CASSLQSDSYGYTF
size: many; length: 14; V: TRBV5-5; CDR3: CASSFSQGFAEAFF
size: -; length: 14; V: TRBV7-2; CDR3: CASTFEREDYGYTF
size: -; length: 14; V: TRBV18; CDR3: CASSPPGGNNEQFF
size: few; length: 19; V: TRBV4-3; CDR3: CASSQDPGSGASFYNEQFF
size: few; length: 13; V: TRBV12-3/TRBV12-4; CDR3: CASRTMTGTEQYF
size: few; length: 12; V: TRBV6-5; CDR3: CASSRGSSPLHF
size: few; length: 20; V: TRBV4-1; CDR3: CASSQDYWTGGRSSDEKLFF
size: -; length: 15; V: TRBV9; CDR3: CASSVGLAGTGEQYF
size: -; length: 14; V: TRBV15; CDR3: CATSRDPTGGGYTF
size: -; length: 12; V: TRBV12-3/TRBV12-4; CDR3: CASSFGVPEAFF
size: -; length: 15; V: TRBV7-9; CDR3: CASSLLLPRTNTQYF
size: -; length: 13; V: TRBV2; CDR3: CASSESESNEQFF
size: -; length: 14; V: TRBV5-1; CDR3: CASSLGGVQGGYTF
size: few; length: 17; V: TRBV7-9; CDR3: CASSATGQGARPYEQYF
size: -; length: 15; V: TRBV7-2; CDR3: CASSLAGSNYNEQFF
size: few; length: 14; V: TRBV12-3/TRBV12-4; CDR3: CASRPNREGEKLFF
size: few; length: 14; V: TRBV15; CDR3: CATSGRQGNTEAFF
size: few; length: 14; V: TRBV12-3/TRBV12-4; CDR3: CASSFSGSKYEQYF
size: -; length: 16; V: TRBV10-3; CDR3: CATLSEGTSGYNEQFF
size: few; length: 15; V: TRBV7-2; CDR3: CASRPRTGSRNEQFF
size: -; length: 18; V: TRBV5-1; CDR3: CASSFTGAALRGTDTQYF
size: many; length: 13; V: TRBV6-5; CDR3: CASSYGPNNEQFF
size: -; length: 18; V: TRBV27; CDR3: CASSHLYGDRSPYNEQFF
size: -; length: 17; V: TRBV12-3/TRBV12-4; CDR3: CASSLSGGGLSNTEAFF
size: few; length: 15; V: TRBV5-1; CDR3: CASSLIAGVGDTQYF
size: -; length: 15; V: TRBV10-3; CDR3: CAISESIGGTDTQYF
size: -; length: 15; V: TRBV7-9; CDR3: CASSLLAGGADTQYF
size: few; length: 13; V: TRBV7-3; CDR3: CASSPDRDREAFF
size: few; length: 15; V: TRBV20-1; CDR3: CSARSPGQITYEQYF
size: few; length: 12; V: TRBV10-3; CDR3: CAISGVTDGYTF
size: -; length: 17; V: TRBV4-1; CDR3: CASSQGYSGASTDTQYF
size: few; length: 17; V: TRBV20-1; CDR3: CSARIRLSDNNNSPLHF
size: -; length: 15; V: TRBV12-3/TRBV12-4; CDR3: CASRTGGIGNTEAFF
size: few; length: 16; V: TRBV5-1; CDR3: CASSLEGVSSGNTIYF
size: many; length: 13; V: TRBV5-1; CDR3: CASSLGDTDTQYF
size: -; length: 16; V: TRBV7-6; CDR3: CASSLRWQQGIDGYTF
size: many; length: 14; V: TRBV5-1; CDR3: CASSLVVAGTEAFF
size: few; length: 16; V: TRBV5-1; CDR3: CASSLNDGGQVHEQFF
size: few; length: 12; V: TRBV30; CDR3: CAWSEDGYEQYF
size: -; length: 16; V: TRBV19; CDR3: CASSPLTGWDTGELFF
size: -; length: 15; V: TRBV7-2; CDR3: CASSYRGPGANVLTF
size: many; length: 12; V: TRBV5-1; CDR3: CASSLVGETQYF
size: few; length: 15; V: TRBV6-1; CDR3: CASSAIRSMNTEAFF